This entry is about one TCR beta chain. The CDR3 extends over 12 amino acids. CDR1 and CDR2 (germline): SGHTA, FQGNSA. V was trimmed by 1 base and J by 7 bases, leaving 5 bases between them. These data are taken from a study of OX40 agonist ivuxolimab in advanced cancers. Clones were read by immunoSEQ multiplex PCR, and TCRdb kept only the in-frame ones, dropping some. The sample yields 75,000 to 100,000 clones, approximately 80% seen once. Here the sequenced sample was CD4+ or CD8+ T cells sorted from blood, taken in a trial of the OX40 agonist ivuxolimab. The chain joins TRBV7-2 to TRBJ1-5, with D unclear. The TCR sequence derives from an adult with an advanced solid tumor such as melanoma, head and neck, liver or kidney cancer. The CDR3 region is CASSLGGQPQHF. CDR3 in DNA: TGTGCCAGCAGCTTAGGGGGACAGCCCCAGCATTTT.